This entry concerns a single TCR beta chain. The antigen is undetermined. Germline lookup yields CDR1 DFQATT and CDR2 SNEGSKA (reference sequence). The length of the CDR3 is 16 residues. This entry is derived from a study of post-analysis software for immune sequencing data. Across the whole study: Relapsing-remitting, secondary progressive and progressive-relapsing multiple sclerosis were all included among the disease courses.

The study, taken as a whole, reports: Controls had lower frequencies than patients of roughly five TRBV segments, which included TRBV5-6, TRBV5-1 and TRBV20-1. Significantly decreased normalized Chao1 diversity was recorded for multiple sclerosis patients relative to controls.

Built from TCR beta cDNA, the libraries had unique molecular identifiers in them. TCRdb used MiXCR to reprocess the PCR reads, holding one entry per CDR3 protein. The table has 400,000 to 500,000 distinct CDR3 sequences, over 30% seen once. This TCR derives from a girl between 2 and 10 years old with multiple sclerosis. The chain links TRBV20-1 to TRBJ2-5, with 8 bases lining up with TRBD1. The J call may be wrong; the DNA end is better matched by TRBJ2-7. The sample was blood. CDR3 coding DNA: TGCAGTGCTAGAGACGGCGGAGGGACAGGAGCCTACGAGCAGTACTTC. It specifies CSARDGGGTGAYEQYF.